The rows below give T cell receptor beta chains drawn from one sample of a study of early T cells in non-severe SARS-CoV-2 infection. TCRdb recomputed calls from the 5' RACE reads with MiXCR, one row per CDR3 protein. The sample has tens of thousands of distinct CDR3 sequences; 10% are singletons. What was sequenced was whole blood. These receptors were taken from an adult who was a healthcare worker with PCR-confirmed SARS-CoV-2 infection or an uninfected control (not recorded which). Each CDR3 is given with its conserved first and last residue. Each record gives: CDR3 DNA, CDR3 protein, D gene, J gene, clone size, V gene. A D gene is named only where the DNA matches it firmly. Size values are once, few and many counts, or a class for expanded clones, and some rows have none.

CDR3 DNA: TGTGCCAGCAGCAGGGACAGGTCTGCCTACGAGCAGTACTTC
CDR3 protein: CASSRDRSAYEQYF
D gene: TRBD1
J gene: TRBJ2-7
clone size: many
V gene: TRBV7-6

CDR3 DNA: TGTGCCAGCAGCGAGGGACAGGGTCTAGCCAAAAACATTCAGTACTTC
CDR3 protein: CASSEGQGLAKNIQYF
D gene: TRBD1
J gene: TRBJ2-4
clone size: few
V gene: TRBV9

CDR3 DNA: TGTGCCAGCAGCTTAACTCTTGGCAATCAGCCCCAGCATTTT
CDR3 protein: CASSLTLGNQPQHF
D gene: .
J gene: TRBJ1-5
clone size: many
V gene: TRBV7-8

CDR3 DNA: TGTGCCAGCAGCTTAAATGGCCTAGGGTCCGAATCTGGCTACGAGCAGTACTTC
CDR3 protein: CASSLNGLGSESGYEQYF
D gene: .
J gene: TRBJ2-7
clone size: .
V gene: TRBV7-2

CDR3 DNA: TGCAGTGCCCGACCGGGACAGGGGGCGCCGAGCTCCTACAATGAGCAGTTCTTC
CDR3 protein: CSARPGQGAPSSYNEQFF
D gene: TRBD1
J gene: TRBJ2-1
clone size: .
V gene: TRBV20-1

CDR3 DNA: TGTGCCAGCAGCTTAGGGCTAGCGGGAGCCGATACGCAGTATTTT
CDR3 protein: CASSLGLAGADTQYF
D gene: TRBD2
J gene: TRBJ2-3
clone size: many
V gene: TRBV7-9

CDR3 DNA: TGTGCCAGCAGTTACCAGGACTCTACGCAGTATTTT
CDR3 protein: CASSYQDSTQYF
D gene: .
J gene: TRBJ2-3
clone size: medium-sized
V gene: TRBV6-2/TRBV6-3

CDR3 DNA: TGTGCCAGCAACCAAGCGGGAGGGCCTGGGGAGCAGTACTTC
CDR3 protein: CASNQAGGPGEQYF
D gene: TRBD2
J gene: TRBJ2-7
clone size: many
V gene: TRBV7-9

CDR3 DNA: TGTGCCAGCAGCTTAGGACTAGTCAATGAGCAGTTCTTC
CDR3 protein: CASSLGLVNEQFF
D gene: .
J gene: TRBJ2-1
clone size: many
V gene: TRBV7-8

CDR3 DNA: TGCAGTGCTACCCCGGGACTAGCGGGGTACCAAGAGACCCAGTACTTC
CDR3 protein: CSATPGLAGYQETQYF
D gene: TRBD2
J gene: TRBJ2-5
clone size: many
V gene: TRBV20-1

CDR3 DNA: TGTGCCAGCAGGGAACGGGACAGGGGATCTTACGAGCAGTACTTC
CDR3 protein: CASRERDRGSYEQYF
D gene: TRBD1
J gene: TRBJ2-7
clone size: many
V gene: TRBV7-2

CDR3 DNA: TGTGCCAGCAGCTTAGCCCCCGAAAACCAGTACTTC
CDR3 protein: CASSLAPENQYF
D gene: .
J gene: TRBJ2-5
clone size: .
V gene: TRBV7-9

CDR3 DNA: TGTGCCAGCATGCGGGCGTCGCTTGAGCAGTTCTTC
CDR3 protein: CASMRASLEQFF
D gene: .
J gene: TRBJ2-1
clone size: many
V gene: TRBV12-3/TRBV12-4

CDR3 DNA: TGCAGTGCTACCAAACTAGCGGGAGTATCAGATACGCAGTATTTT
CDR3 protein: CSATKLAGVSDTQYF
D gene: TRBD2
J gene: TRBJ2-3
clone size: many
V gene: TRBV20-1

CDR3 DNA: TGTGCCAGCAGCTTGGGGGAAGCCTACGAGCAGTACTTC
CDR3 protein: CASSLGEAYEQYF
D gene: .
J gene: TRBJ2-7
clone size: .
V gene: TRBV5-5

CDR3 DNA: TGTGCCAGCAGTTTAGGGACAGGTGAAAACATTCAGTACTTC
CDR3 protein: CASSLGTGENIQYF
D gene: TRBD1
J gene: TRBJ2-4
clone size: few
V gene: TRBV12-3/TRBV12-4

CDR3 DNA: TGTGCCAGTAGTCCCGGACAGGGGATGGGTCAGCCCCAGCATTTT
CDR3 protein: CASSPGQGMGQPQHF
D gene: TRBD1
J gene: TRBJ1-5
clone size: many
V gene: TRBV19

CDR3 DNA: TGCAGCGTTGAAGATCTCAAAGGAGAGCTGTTTTTT
CDR3 protein: CSVEDLKGELFF
D gene: .
J gene: TRBJ2-2
clone size: .
V gene: TRBV29-1

CDR3 DNA: TGTGCCAGCACCCTTCGGACACGAACGGATACGCAGTATTTT
CDR3 protein: CASTLRTRTDTQYF
D gene: .
J gene: TRBJ2-3
clone size: few
V gene: TRBV7-9

CDR3 DNA: TGTGCCAGCAGCGCGTCATGGGCCAGAACTACAGATACGCAGTATTTT
CDR3 protein: CASSASWARTTDTQYF
D gene: .
J gene: TRBJ2-3
clone size: many
V gene: TRBV7-9

CDR3 DNA: TGTGCCAGCAGCCCCGAGGGCAGGGGCTATGGCTACACCTTC
CDR3 protein: CASSPEGRGYGYTF
D gene: .
J gene: TRBJ1-2
clone size: few
V gene: TRBV5-4

CDR3 DNA: TGCAGTGCTAGCGCCACCGTAGGGGATACGCAGTATTTT
CDR3 protein: CSASATVGDTQYF
D gene: .
J gene: TRBJ2-3
clone size: many
V gene: TRBV20-1

CDR3 DNA: TGTGCCAGCAGTTACAGGGCGCTGAGCACCGGGGAGCTGTTTTTT
CDR3 protein: CASSYRALSTGELFF
D gene: .
J gene: TRBJ2-2
clone size: few
V gene: TRBV6-5

CDR3 DNA: TGTGCCAGCAGAGGACAGGGTAGCAATGAGCAGTTCTTC
CDR3 protein: CASRGQGSNEQFF
D gene: TRBD1
J gene: TRBJ2-1
clone size: .
V gene: TRBV6-2/TRBV6-3

CDR3 DNA: TGCGCCAGCAGCTTGGGACTCCATGGCTACGAGCAGTACTTC
CDR3 protein: CASSLGLHGYEQYF
D gene: .
J gene: TRBJ2-7
clone size: many
V gene: TRBV5-1

CDR3 DNA: TGTGCCAGCAGTCCTACCCCGATCCGGCCGAACACTGAAGCTTTCTTT
CDR3 protein: CASSPTPIRPNTEAFF
D gene: .
J gene: TRBJ1-1
clone size: few
V gene: TRBV5-5

CDR3 DNA: TGTGCCAGTAGTATAGCCTCCGGGACAAATTCCCGGCAGCCCCAGCATTTT
CDR3 protein: CASSIASGTNSRQPQHF
D gene: .
J gene: TRBJ1-5
clone size: .
V gene: TRBV19

CDR3 DNA: TGTGCCAGCAGCGTGGGAGCGGACCTGAGAACAGATACGCAGTATTTT
CDR3 protein: CASSVGADLRTDTQYF
D gene: .
J gene: TRBJ2-3
clone size: many
V gene: TRBV9

CDR3 DNA: TGTGCCAGCAGCTTTTCCGGGACTAGCGGGAGGAACAATGAGCAGTTCTTC
CDR3 protein: CASSFSGTSGRNNEQFF
D gene: TRBD2
J gene: TRBJ2-1
clone size: many
V gene: TRBV7-2

CDR3 DNA: TGTGCCAGCAGTCATCAGATCATGAACACTGAAGCTTTCTTT
CDR3 protein: CASSHQIMNTEAFF
D gene: .
J gene: TRBJ1-1
clone size: .
V gene: TRBV6-6

CDR3 DNA: TGTGCCAGCAGTCAAAGCGGGACCATAGCCAAAAACATTCAGTACTTC
CDR3 protein: CASSQSGTIAKNIQYF
D gene: TRBD2
J gene: TRBJ2-4
clone size: many
V gene: TRBV7-8

CDR3 DNA: TGTGCCACCAGCAAGCCGACTAGCGGCACCTACGAGCAGTACTTC
CDR3 protein: CATSKPTSGTYEQYF
D gene: TRBD2
J gene: TRBJ2-7
clone size: .
V gene: TRBV15

CDR3 DNA: TGCGCCAGCAGCTTCCGGGACAGGGGTTACGAGCAGTACTTC
CDR3 protein: CASSFRDRGYEQYF
D gene: TRBD1
J gene: TRBJ2-7
clone size: .
V gene: TRBV5-1

CDR3 DNA: TGTGCCAGCAGGGAACTAGCGTCGGGCTACGAGCAGTACTTC
CDR3 protein: CASRELASGYEQYF
D gene: TRBD2
J gene: TRBJ2-7
clone size: many
V gene: TRBV7-2

CDR3 DNA: TGCGCCATAAAGGACCTAGCGGGAGGGGACACCGGGGAGCTGTTTTTT
CDR3 protein: CAIKDLAGGDTGELFF
D gene: TRBD2
J gene: TRBJ2-2
clone size: .
V gene: TRBV4-1

CDR3 DNA: TGTGCCTGGAGTGTGGGGGGCACTTACAATGAGCAGTTCTTC
CDR3 protein: CAWSVGGTYNEQFF
D gene: .
J gene: TRBJ2-1
clone size: .
V gene: TRBV30

CDR3 DNA: TGTGCCAGCAGTCTGCAGGACAGGGGGGACGAGCAGTACTTC
CDR3 protein: CASSLQDRGDEQYF
D gene: TRBD1
J gene: TRBJ2-7
clone size: few
V gene: TRBV28

CDR3 DNA: TGTGCCAGCAGTTTTTTGGGGGAAAATCAAGAGACCCAGTACTTC
CDR3 protein: CASSFLGENQETQYF
D gene: .
J gene: TRBJ2-5
clone size: few
V gene: TRBV28

CDR3 DNA: TGCAGCGTTGCCAGGGCTAATGAGCAGTTCTTC
CDR3 protein: CSVARANEQFF
D gene: .
J gene: TRBJ2-1
clone size: medium-sized
V gene: TRBV29-1